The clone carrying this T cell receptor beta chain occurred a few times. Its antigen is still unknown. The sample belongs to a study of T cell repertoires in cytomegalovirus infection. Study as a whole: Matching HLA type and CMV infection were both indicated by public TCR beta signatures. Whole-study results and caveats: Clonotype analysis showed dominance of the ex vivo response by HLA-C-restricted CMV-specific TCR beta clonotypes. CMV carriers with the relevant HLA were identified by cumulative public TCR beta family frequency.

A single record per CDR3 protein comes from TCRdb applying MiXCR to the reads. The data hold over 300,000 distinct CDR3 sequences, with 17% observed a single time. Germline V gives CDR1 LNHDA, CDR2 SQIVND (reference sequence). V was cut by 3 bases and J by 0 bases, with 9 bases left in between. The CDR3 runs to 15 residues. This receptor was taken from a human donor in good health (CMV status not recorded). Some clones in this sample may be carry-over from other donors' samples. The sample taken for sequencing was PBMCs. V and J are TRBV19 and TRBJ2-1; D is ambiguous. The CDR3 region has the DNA TGTGCCAGTAGTATCCCGGACGGCTCCTACAATGAGCAGTTCTTC. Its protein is CASSIPDGSYNEQFF.